This T cell receptor (beta chain) was observed in a study of post-analysis software for immune sequencing data. Study observations and caveats: Comparison of patients with controls showed 5 or 6 TRBV segments more frequent in patients, TRBV5-6, TRBV5-1 and TRBV20-1 among them.

The CDR3 totals 14 residues. Trimming pared 3 bases from V and 5 bases from J, leaving 14 bases between. The germline gives CDR1 SGHTA, CDR2 FQGNSA. cDNA libraries for TCR beta contained unique molecular identifiers. T cells numbering roughly 1 to 10 million yielded cDNA molecules that totaled about 500,000. MiXCR was run by TCRdb on the PCR reads, yielding one entry per CDR3 protein. The profile shows around 260,000 distinct CDR3 sequences, 36% of them singletons. This clonotype was detected ten times or more. Its antigen is currently unknown. The TCR sequence derives from a girl under 18 with multiple sclerosis. The chain carries TRBV7-2 and TRBJ2-7; perhaps TRBD1 as D (5 bases). Sequenced input: blood. The CDR3 sequence is CASSLQGMINEQYF. In DNA, the CDR3 is TGTGCCAGCAGCTTGCAGGGTATGATCAACGAGCAGTACTTC.